The clone carrying this T cell receptor (beta chain) was counted between two and nine times. A clone one base away is much larger, so this may be a read error. Additional DNA sequences in this sample encode the identical CDR3. Patients had received no treatment of any kind before thyroid surgery. TCRdb reassembled clones from the PCR reads with MiXCR. The sample lists roughly 58,000 clones, about 3.8% seen once, with 20% to 25% in the top ten. This sample was taken from a study of metastatic and nonmetastatic thyroid tumors. There are 18 residues in the CDR3. Germline values: CDR1 MNHEY, CDR2 SVGEGT. The receptor was isolated from a female donor with papillary thyroid cancer or a benign thyroid nodule (not recorded which). Some clones in this sample may be carry-over from other donors' samples. The chain couples TRBV6-2 or TRBV6-3 to TRBJ2-4, with a possible D match to TRBD2 (5 bases). Sequencing was carried out using blood. The CDR3 DNA follows: TGTGCAAGCAGTTATTCTATGAGGGTGAGAGCGGCCAAAAACATTCAGTACTTC. This gives the protein CASSYSMRVRAAKNIQYF.